What follows is one TCR beta chain and its context. The antigen remains undetermined. Assay: immunoSEQ multiplex PCR; the TCRdb copy retains only in-frame clones and omits some. The data contain some 980,000 clones, over 75% of them singletons. This entry belongs to a study of shared clonotypes between healthy human individuals. About the study: The cohort had a couple of women and three men, ages 18 to 49. Broader study findings: Several donors showed sharing of around 5% of naive CD4 clonotypes. The study sampled only blood, and tissue repertoires likely differ.

This CDR3 has 14 amino acids. V lost 6 bases to trimming and J lost 3 bases; unmatched junction nucleotides: 7. Germline CDR1 and CDR2: MDHEN and SYDVKM. This chain links TRBV28 with TRBJ2-5; 7 bases match TRBD2. The sequence came from a man aged 18-30 years in good health. The source material was memory CD4+ T cells sorted from blood. Noted subset: CD45RA-negative fraction. CDR3 DNA sequence: TGTGCCAGCAGCCTATCTCTAGCGGAAGAGACCCAGTACTTC. Amino acids: CASSLSLAEETQYF.